The 24 T cell receptor beta chains reported below all come from one sample, sequenced in a study of regulatory T cells in long-lasting Graves disease. Through Arm-PCR of CDR3 regions and iRepertoire HTBI primers, TCR beta libraries were built. TCRdb passed the multiplex PCR reads through MiXCR, listing each CDR3 protein once. Of a few hundred thousand distinct CDR3 sequences listed, 20% to 25% are singletons. Specified time point: persistent/refractory GD, antithyroid drugs over 5 years with positive TRAb. PBMC RNA served as the TCR library source. The sequences come from peripheral blood mononuclear cells (PBMCs), collected when the disease was refractory, from a patient treated with antithyroid drugs. The receptors stem from a female donor with Graves disease.

This clonotype showed up just a few times. The chain employs TRBV20-1 and TRBJ2-1; 11 bases match TRBD2. The length of the CDR3 is 15 residues. Trimming cost V 6 bases and J 4 bases; bases outside gene matches: 8. Germline values: CDR1 DFQATT, CDR2 SNEGSKA (reference sequence). In nucleotides, the CDR3 is TGCAGTGCCACACCCGGGACTAGCGGATACAATGAGCAGTTCTTC. Its translation is CSATPGTSGYNEQFF.

The table lists this clonotype with many counts. The chain has TRBV6-1 and TRBJ2-7, with 11 bases that match TRBD2. V trimming: 4 bases; J trimming: 0 bases; junction bases outside the gene matches: 2. The CDR3 is 15 amino acids. Germline CDR1 MNHNS, CDR2 SASEGT. The CDR3 sequence is CASSATSGGSYEQYF. In DNA, the CDR3 is TGTGCCAGCAGTGCAACTAGCGGGGGCTCCTACGAGCAGTACTTC.

The chain joins TRBV2 to TRBJ1-5; D is perhaps TRBD1 (6 bases). CDR1 is SNHLY and CDR2 is FYNNEI in the germline V gene. The CDR3 runs to 17 residues. Trimming stripped 3 bases from V and 1 base from J, with 16 bases between. This CDR3 reads CASSDAGGPRSNQPQHF. The CDR3 bases are TGTGCCAGCAGTGATGCCGGGGGCCCCAGGAGCAATCAGCCCCAGCATTTT.

The chain carries TRBV29-1 and TRBJ1-1, with 7 positions matching TRBD1. Unmatched junction bases numbered 11, after V lost 4 bases and J lost 3 bases. Germline V gene sequence: CDR1 SQVTM, CDR2 ANQGSEA. The CDR3 has 15 residues. The chain's CDR3 is CSVGFRGRGDTEAFF. CDR3 DNA: TGCAGCGTTGGGTTTAGGGGGCGAGGGGACACTGAAGCTTTCTTT.

The chain is built from TRBV4-3 and TRBJ1-4; D gene unclear. Germline loops: CDR1 LGHNA, CDR2 YSLEER. The CDR3 extends over 15 amino acids. V lost 1 base and J 6 bases, leaving 12 bases between the germline ends. The CDR3, as DNA: TGCGCCAGCAGCCAAGGAGGCGGGAGAGATGAAAAACTGTTTTTT. Protein sequence: CASSQGGGRDEKLFF.

The sample holds a few counts of this clonotype. The V call is TRBV6-5, the J call TRBJ1-2, with 10 positions matching TRBD1. The germline V gene has CDR1 MNHEY and CDR2 SVGAGI. This CDR3 spans 15 amino acids. J was trimmed by 5 bases and V by 0 bases; bases with no gene match: 3. In DNA, the CDR3 is TGTGCCAGCAGTTACTCGGGACAGGGGATTTATGGCTACACCTTC. As protein: CASSYSGQGIYGYTF.

The chain carries TRBV7-9 and TRBJ2-2; no reliable D call. This CDR3 region has 15 residues. Trimming removed 1 base from V and 5 bases from J, with 11 bases in between. Per the germline V gene, CDR1 is SEHNR and CDR2 is FQNEAQ (reference sequence). Written as DNA, the CDR3 is TGTGCCAGCAGCTTAGTCGGCACGACGACCGGGGAGCTGTTTTTT. This gives the protein CASSLVGTTTGELFF.

This clonotype turned up a few times. V gene TRBV28 combines with J gene TRBJ2-5; D not certain. The ends were cut back, 3 bases at V and 0 bases at J, with 5 bases in the middle. The CDR3 is made up of 13 amino acids. CDR1 is MDHEN and CDR2 is SYDVKM in the germline V gene. This CDR3 is CASSFADQETQYF. The CDR3, as DNA: TGTGCCAGCAGTTTCGCAGACCAAGAGACCCAGTACTTC.

Of note for this clonotype: Possible read error: a much larger clone is one base away. The J gene is TRBJ2-7, the V gene TRBV6-1; 7 bases line up with TRBD1. This CDR3 is built from 15 residues. In germline, CDR1 is MNHNS, CDR2 SASEGT. After removal of 4 bases from V and 1 base from J, the junction contained 7 bases not matched to a gene. The CDR3 bases are TGTGCCAGCAGTGTCCATACAGGGGTGTCCTACGAGCAGTACTTC. This gives the protein CASSVHTGVSYEQYF.

In this sample, this clonotype turned up many times. The gene calls are TRBV5-4 and TRBJ1-2; D remains ambiguous. CDR1 is SGHNT and CDR2 is YYREEE in the germline V gene (reference sequence). This CDR3 is 14 amino acids long. Trimming took 5 bases from V and 1 from J, leaving 12 bases between them. The CDR3 region is CASRPDPDNYGYTF. CDR3 in DNA: TGTGCCAGCAGGCCAGACCCCGATAACTATGGCTACACCTTC.

Comments on this clonotype: Since a much larger clone is just one base distant, this may be a read error. The chain recombines TRBV18 with TRBJ1-2; D is undetermined. This CDR3 region has 13 residues. The germline CDR1 and CDR2 sequences are KGHSH and LQKENI. For the CDR3, the DNA is TGTACCAGCTCACCAGGTCCTACCTATGGCTACACCTTC. Its protein is CTSSPGPTYGYTF. The whole variable domain, remainder taken from reference TRBV18 and TRBJ1-2, is NAGVMQNPRHLVRRRGQEARLRCSPMKGHSHVYWYRQLPEEGLKFMVYLQKENIIDESGMPKERFSAEFPKEGPSILRIQQVVRGDSAAYFCTSSPGPTYGYTFGSGTRLTVV.

The chain recombines TRBV2 with TRBJ2-1, with TRBD2 matching over 7 bases. This CDR3 region has 14 residues. Germline V gene data show CDR1 as SNHLY and CDR2 as FYNNEI. J was trimmed by 5 bases and V by 5 bases; bases with no gene match: 6. The CDR3 loop is CASSILAENNEQFF. The CDR3 nucleotides are TGTGCCAGCAGTATTCTAGCGGAGAACAATGAGCAGTTCTTC.

V and J are TRBV29-1 and TRBJ1-1; D is unresolved. The germline V gene has CDR1 SQVTM and CDR2 ANQGSEA. Trimming took off 5 bases at V and 2 bases at J, with 6 bases between the two ends. The CDR3 loop spans 11 amino acids. The CDR3 spells CSVPANTEAFF. The DNA of the CDR3 is TGCAGCGTTCCAGCTAACACTGAAGCTTTCTTT.

The CDR3 sequence is CASSVVPGLNSNTEAFF. The DNA of the CDR3 is TGTGCCAGCAGCGTAGTCCCTGGACTGAATTCGAACACTGAAGCTTTCTTT. The chain carries TRBV9 and TRBJ1-1; no clear D. The CDR3 has 17 amino acids. The V gene lost 0 bases and the J gene lost 1 base, with 16 bases spanning the gap. Germline CDR1 SGDLS, CDR2 YYNGEE.

This clonotype was seen ten or more times. The V call is TRBV27, the J call TRBJ2-7, with a weak D call TRBD1 (6 bases). The CDR3 is made up of 15 amino acids. V was trimmed by 3 bases and J by 7 bases, leaving 19 bases between them. CDR1 and CDR2 from the germline V gene are MNHEY and SMNVEV (reference sequence). CDR3 sequence reads: CASSLTRGGLREQYF. The DNA for the CDR3 is TGTGCCAGCAGTTTGACCAGGGGTGGCCTACGAGAGCAGTACTTC.

This clonotype was seen a handful of times. The rearrangement links TRBV15 to TRBJ1-5; D is uncertain. The ends were cut back, 0 bases at V and 2 bases at J, with 5 bases in the middle. The CDR3 is 14 residues long. From germline, CDR1 is LNHNV and CDR2 YYDKDF (reference sequence). Here the CDR3 DNA reads TGTGCCACCAGCAGAGAGGAGGGCAATCAGCCCCAGCATTTT. Its translation: CATSREEGNQPQHF. The variable domain in full, completed from reference TRBV15 and TRBJ1-5, reads DAMVIQNPRYQVTQFGKPVTLSCSQTLNHNVMYWYQQKSSQAPKLLFHYYDKDFNNEADTPDNFQSRRPNTSFCFLDIRSPGLGDTAMYLCATSREEGNQPQHFGDGTRLSIL.

This clonotype was seen a handful of times. The chain carries TRBV20-1 and TRBJ1-4; possibly TRBD1 for D (5 bases). Germline assignment: CDR1 DFQATT and CDR2 SNEGSKA (reference sequence). The CDR3 length is 17 residues. Trimming removed 3 bases at V and 7 bases at J, with 24 bases between. CDR3 sequence: CSASLLGTDPALEKLFF. Written as DNA, the CDR3 is TGCAGTGCTAGTTTATTAGGGACGGACCCAGCACTTGAAAAACTGTTTTTT.

This chain joins TRBV11-2 and TRBJ2-2; 9 nucleotides match TRBD1. The CDR3 contains 15 residues. Germline V gives CDR1 SGHAT, CDR2 FQNNGV. After removal of 5 bases from V and 6 bases from J, the junction contained 7 bases not matched to a gene. CDR3 loop: CASSPRGQGPGELFF. The DNA of the CDR3 is TGTGCCAGCAGCCCAAGGGGACAGGGTCCCGGGGAGCTGTTTTTT.

The chain is built from TRBV3-1 and TRBJ2-3; D perhaps matches TRBD2 (5 bases). The CDR3 loop spans 16 amino acids. The ends were cut back, 0 bases at V and 2 bases at J, with 12 bases in the middle. Germline values: CDR1 LGHDT, CDR2 YNNKEL (reference sequence). In DNA form, the CDR3 reads TGTGCCAGCAGCCAAGAGGAGCGGAGTTACACAGATACGCAGTATTTT. It specifies CASSQEERSYTDTQYF.

This clonotype was seen repeatedly, ten times or more. This chain uses TRBV18 with TRBJ1-4; D unclear. Germline V CDR1 and CDR2: KGHSH, LQKENI. The CDR3 sequence is 14 residues long. V lost 2 bases and J lost 0, with 4 bases in between. The CDR3 DNA reads as TGTGCCAGCTCACCAGTAGCAACTAATGAAAAACTGTTTTTT. It is translated as CASSPVATNEKLFF.

The genes are TRBV7-2 and TRBJ2-2, with 7 bases that match TRBD2. CDR1 and CDR2 (germline): SGHTA, FQGNSA. V shed 5 bases, J shed 4 bases, and the junction held 7 bases outside the gene matches. CDR3 length: 15 amino acids. The chain's CDR3 is CASSQAGSVTGELFF. As DNA, the CDR3 is TGTGCCAGCAGCCAAGCGGGATCGGTCACCGGGGAGCTGTTTTTT.

The V gene is TRBV5-1, the J gene TRBJ2-7, with TRBD2 identical over 7 bases. Germline loops: CDR1 SGHRS, CDR2 YFSETQ. V dropped 0 bases and J dropped 4; count of bases not matched to a gene: 4. This CDR3 comprises 14 residues. The CDR3: CASSLGEGPYEQYF. In nucleotides, the CDR3 is TGCGCCAGCAGCTTGGGGGAGGGGCCGTACGAGCAGTACTTC.

In regard to this clonotype: A much larger clone is a single base away; this may be a read error. J is TRBJ2-7 and V is TRBV2, with D perhaps given as TRBD1 or TRBD2 (5 bases each). The CDR3 runs to 14 residues. Germline-derived CDR1 and CDR2 are SNHLY and FYNNEI. The CDR3 nucleotides read TGTGTCAGCAGTGAGTATGTCAGGGACGGCGAGCAGTACTTC. Translated, it gives CVSSEYVRDGEQYF. Supplemented by reference TRBV2 and TRBJ2-7, the full variable domain reads EPEVTQTPSHQVTQMGQEVILRCVPISNHLYFYWYRQILGQKVEFLVSFYNNEISEKSEIFDDQFSVERPDGSNFTLKIRSTKLEDSAMYFCVSSEYVRDGEQYFGPGTRLTVT.

This chain connects TRBV7-9 to TRBJ2-5, with 8 bases lining up with TRBD2. The CDR3 spans 16 residues. J gave up 5 bases and V 5 bases, and 13 bases lay outside the gene matches. The germline gives CDR1 SEHNR, CDR2 FQNEAQ (reference sequence). CDR3 protein: CASSPHGRAGGETQYF. CDR3 sequence (DNA): TGTGCCAGCAGCCCACACGGCAGGGCGGGAGGCGAGACCCAGTACTTC.